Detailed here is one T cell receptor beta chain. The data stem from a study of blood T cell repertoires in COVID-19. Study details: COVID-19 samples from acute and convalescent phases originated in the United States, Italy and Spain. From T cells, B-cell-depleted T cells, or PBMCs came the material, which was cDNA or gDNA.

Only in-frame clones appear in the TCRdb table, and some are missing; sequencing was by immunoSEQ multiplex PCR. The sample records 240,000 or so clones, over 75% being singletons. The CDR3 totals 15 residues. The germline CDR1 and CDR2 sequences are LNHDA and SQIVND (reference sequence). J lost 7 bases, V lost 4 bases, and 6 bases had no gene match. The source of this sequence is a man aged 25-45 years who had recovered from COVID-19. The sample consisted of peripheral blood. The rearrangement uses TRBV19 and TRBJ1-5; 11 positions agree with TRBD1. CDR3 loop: CASSTGQGVGQPQHF. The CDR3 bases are TGTGCCAGTAGTACGGGACAGGGGGTAGGGCAGCCCCAGCATTTT.